The 28 T cell receptor beta chains given below trace back to one sample, sequenced in a study of graft-versus-host responses after intestinal transplantation. Produced via immunoSEQ multiplex PCR; TCRdb's table is partial and in-frame only. The sample yields 70,000 to 95,000 clones, over 80% seen once. Their antigens are not known. Sample: unstimulated CD8+ T cells sorted from spleen or lymph node cells, taken before transplant. These receptor sequences come from a human donor who was the organ donor for an intestinal transplant.

The rearrangement uses TRBV28 and TRBJ2-7; possible D gene TRBD2, 5 bases. This CDR3 is built from 14 residues. The V gene's germline CDR1 is MDHEN and CDR2 SYDVKM. V gave up 4 bases and J gave up 4 bases, with 14 bases separating them. The CDR3 DNA reads TGTGCCAGCAGTTCACGGGGAGTCGGTTACGAGCAGTACTTC. Translated, it gives CASSSRGVGYEQYF.

This rearrangement joins TRBV4-3 to TRBJ2-1, with 9 bases lining up with TRBD2. CDR3 size: 17 residues. Germline V lookup: CDR1 LGHNA, CDR2 YSLEER. The ends lost 1 base at V and 5 bases at J; junction bases unmatched: 9. Here the CDR3 DNA reads TGCGCCAGCAGCCAAGTGGAGGTAGCGGGAGACAACAATGAGCAGTTCTTC. Translated, it gives CASSQVEVAGDNNEQFF.

Only a few counts were recorded for this clone. The gene calls are TRBV6-1 and TRBJ2-5, with a possible D match to TRBD2 (5 bases). The CDR3 runs to 15 residues. Per germline, CDR1 MNHNS and CDR2 SASEGT. Trimming pared 0 bases from V and 5 bases from J, leaving 13 bases between. CDR3 protein: CASSEAEVGGETQYF. The DNA for the CDR3 is TGTGCCAGCAGTGAAGCAGAGGTCGGAGGCGAGACCCAGTACTTC.

This sequence joins TRBV4-2 and TRBJ1-1; D ambiguous. Germline CDR1 LGHNA, CDR2 YNFKEQ. Trimming removed 4 bases from V and 1 base from J, with 10 bases in between. This CDR3 contains 14 residues. In DNA, the CDR3 is TGTGCCAGCAGCCCACGGGAAAAGAACACTGAAGCTTTCTTT. It encodes CASSPREKNTEAFF.

The J gene is TRBJ1-5, the V gene TRBV15; tentatively, D is TRBD1 (5 bases). The CDR3 totals 17 residues. Germline lookup yields CDR1 LNHNV and CDR2 YYDKDF (reference sequence). Trimming stripped 3 bases from V and 4 bases from J, with 19 bases between. The CDR3 region is CATSSASPYRSNQPQHF. CDR3 nucleotides: TGTGCCACCAGCAGTGCCTCACCTTACAGGTCTAATCAGCCCCAGCATTTT.

This clone was recorded a few times. The gene calls are TRBV7-2 and TRBJ2-7; 7 nucleotides line up with TRBD1. V shed 7 bases, J shed 5 bases, and the junction held 8 bases outside the gene matches. The CDR3 has 13 residues. CDR1 is SGHTA and CDR2 is FQGNSA in the germline V gene. The CDR3 DNA sequence: TGTGCCAGCAAAACGGGACAGAGAAACGAGCAGTACTTC. Amino acids: CASKTGQRNEQYF. Filled out from reference TRBV7-2 and TRBJ2-7, the complete variable domain reads GAGVSQSPSNKVTEKGKDVELRCDPISGHTALYWYRQSLGQGLEFLIYFQGNSAPDKSGLPSDRFSAERTGGSVSTLTIQRTQQEDSAVYLCASKTGQRNEQYFGPGTRLTVT.

The J gene is TRBJ2-5, the V gene TRBV9; 8 positions agree with TRBD2. The CDR3 totals 17 residues. Losses at the gene ends were 4 bases for V and 5 bases for J; bases not matched to a gene: 16. Germline V CDR1 and CDR2: SGDLS, YYNGEE. The CDR3 region is CASSQEGLLGLGETQYF. For the CDR3, the DNA is TGTGCCAGCAGCCAAGAGGGCTTATTGGGACTAGGGGAGACCCAGTACTTC.

For this clone: An end of the junction does not agree with germline; a read error may underlie this. V and J are TRBV7-7 and TRBJ2-2; 7 bases line up with TRBD1. The CDR3 has 15 amino acids. Per the germline V gene, CDR1 is SSHAT and CDR2 is FNYEAQ (reference sequence). CDR3 nucleotide sequence: TGTGCTAGCAGCTTTGCAGGGGGTCCTACCGGGGAGCTGTTTTTT. Translation gives CASSFAGGPTGELFF.

This chain connects TRBV7-3 to TRBJ2-1, with 8 nucleotides matching TRBD2. Germline-derived CDR1 and CDR2 are SGHTA and FQGTGA. The CDR3 consists of 14 residues. V trimming: 5 bases; J trimming: 5 bases; junction bases outside the gene matches: 5. CDR3 bases: TGTGCCAGCAGCGAGGGACTAGGGAACAATGAGCAGTTCTTC. Its translation: CASSEGLGNNEQFF.

The chain employs TRBV23-1 and TRBJ2-1; a possible D gene is TRBD1 (5 bases). TRBV23-1 belongs to the ORF category, with a function that is uncertain. V dropped 3 bases and J dropped 1 base, with 22 bases sitting between them. The CDR3 has 19 amino acids. The CDR3 DNA is TGCGCCAGCAGTCATATTCTAAGAACCAGGGTCCGATCCTACAATGAGCAGTTCTTC. The encoded protein is CASSHILRTRVRSYNEQFF.

The CDR3 bases are TGTGCCAGCAGCTTGATGGGGGCAAACTATGGCTACACCTTC. It translates to CASSLMGANYGYTF. The V gene is TRBV7-9, the J gene TRBJ1-2, with D maybe TRBD1 (6 bases). The CDR3 has 14 amino acids. Germline values: CDR1 SEHNR, CDR2 FQNEAQ (reference sequence). The V end lost 3 bases, the J end lost 2 bases, and 10 bases lay between the germline ends.

This clone was picked up one time. The chain is built from TRBV19 and TRBJ1-1; D call uncertain. The V gene lost 5 bases and the J gene lost 1 base, with 11 bases spanning the gap. Germline-derived CDR1 and CDR2 are LNHDA and SQIVND (reference sequence). The CDR3 is 14 amino acids. The CDR3 reads CASSFGHTNTEAFF. In nucleotides, the CDR3 is TGTGCCAGTAGTTTTGGGCACACGAACACTGAAGCTTTCTTT. Filled out from reference TRBV19 and TRBJ1-1, the complete variable domain reads DGGITQSPKYLFRKEGQNVTLSCEQNLNHDAMYWYRQDPGQGLRLIYYSQIVNDFQKGDIAEGYSVSREKKESFPLTVTSAQKNPTAFYLCASSFGHTNTEAFFGQGTRLTVV.

The chain carries TRBV6-1 and TRBJ2-5, with 11 bases that match TRBD2. Germline lookup yields CDR1 MNHNS and CDR2 SASEGT. J was trimmed by 4 bases and V by 5 bases; bases with no gene match: 6. CDR3 length: 15 amino acids. CDR3 residues: CASSNSGGAGETQYF. The DNA for the CDR3 is TGTGCCAGCAGTAATAGCGGGGGGGCAGGAGAGACCCAGTACTTC.

This clone was seen only a few times. The J gene is TRBJ2-4, the V gene TRBV4-3; maybe TRBD1 (6 bases). This CDR3 contains 18 residues. V lost 2 bases to trimming and J lost 0 bases, with 17 bases between them. Germline V gene data show CDR1 as LGHNA and CDR2 as YSLEER. The CDR3 spells CASSQSYWQGSAKNIQYF. CDR3 sequence (DNA): TGCGCCAGCAGCCAATCATATTGGCAGGGGTCAGCCAAAAACATTCAGTACTTC.

Only a few counts were recorded for this clone. The genes are TRBV30 and TRBJ1-6; the D is unclear. The CDR3 is made up of 13 amino acids. V shed 3 bases and J shed 10 bases, with 13 bases lying between them. Germline-derived CDR1 and CDR2 are GTSNPN and SVGIG (reference sequence). CDR3 residues: CAWSITSGSPLHF. CDR3 nucleotide sequence: TGTGCCTGGAGCATCACCTCAGGCTCACCCCTCCACTTT.

The V call is TRBV11-2, the J call TRBJ1-1; D might be TRBD1 (5 bases). Germline loops: CDR1 SGHAT, CDR2 FQNNGV. The CDR3 sequence is 16 residues long. The V end was cut by 4 bases, the J end by 0 bases, with 15 bases between. CDR3 region: CASSSHTRGVNTEAFF. Written as DNA, the CDR3 is TGTGCCAGCAGCTCCCACACTCGGGGGGTGAACACTGAAGCTTTCTTT.

J is TRBJ2-7 and V is TRBV28, with D hard to call. Per the germline V gene, CDR1 is MDHEN and CDR2 is SYDVKM. V dropped 5 bases and J dropped 3 bases, with 5 bases sitting between them. CDR3 size: 11 residues. CDR3 nucleotide sequence: TGTGCCAGCAGTACAATCTACGAGCAGTACTTC. It codes for CASSTIYEQYF.

The chain links TRBV19 to TRBJ1-2, with 9 bases fitting TRBD1. Germline CDR1 reads LNHDA; CDR2 reads SQIVND (reference sequence). The junction had 9 bases not matched to a gene; V was cut back by 3 bases and J by 1 base. The CDR3 sequence is 17 residues long. CDR3 in DNA: TGTGCCAGTAGTATTTACTCCGGGACAGGGATTAACTATGGCTACACCTTC. Translation: CASSIYSGTGINYGYTF.

The V and J genes are TRBV7-8 and TRBJ2-5, with 11 bases aligning to TRBD2. Germline V CDR1 and CDR2: SGHVS, FQNEAQ. CDR3 length: 17 residues. Trimming removed 5 bases from V and 1 base from J; junction bases left unmatched: 9. The CDR3 reads CASSDLAGGSPQETQYF. The CDR3 nucleotides read TGTGCCAGCAGCGATCTAGCGGGAGGCTCCCCCCAAGAGACCCAGTACTTC.

This clone has just one count. The chain joins TRBV25-1 to TRBJ2-1; the D is unclear. V gave up 3 bases and J gave up 0 bases, with 9 bases separating them. The CDR3 spans 15 residues. CDR1 MGHDK and CDR2 SYGVNS come from the germline V gene. The CDR3 is CASSDPSSSYNEQFF. DNA for the CDR3: TGTGCCAGCAGTGACCCTTCTTCCTCCTACAATGAGCAGTTCTTC.

The count of this clone is one. The chain employs TRBV28 and TRBJ2-1, with TRBD2 matching over 11 bases. Germline CDR1 MDHEN, CDR2 SYDVKM. After removal of 2 bases from V and 7 bases from J, the junction contained 13 bases not matched to a gene. This CDR3 is built from 18 residues. The CDR3 sequence is CASSLLSTSGTAPNEQFF. The CDR3 bases are TGTGCCAGCAGTTTACTCTCGACTAGCGGGACCGCCCCGAATGAGCAGTTCTTC.

V and J are TRBV7-8 and TRBJ2-1, with unresolved D. V dropped 5 bases and J dropped 3 bases, with 11 bases sitting between them. Per germline, CDR1 SGHVS and CDR2 FQNEAQ. The CDR3 consists of 14 residues. The CDR3 nucleotides are TGTGCCAGCAGCCCCGTAGGCGGCTACAATGAGCAGTTCTTC. Protein product: CASSPVGGYNEQFF. The full variable domain, in which reference TRBV7-8 and TRBJ2-1 provide the parts outside the CDR3, is GAGVSQSPRYKVAKRGQDVALRCDPISGHVSLFWYQQALGQGPEFLTYFQNEAQLDKSGLPSDRFFAERPEGSVSTLKIQRTQQEDSAVYLCASSPVGGYNEQFFGPGTRLTVL.

V gene TRBV28 combines with J gene TRBJ2-1; tentative D call: TRBD2 (5 bases). Germline V gives CDR1 MDHEN, CDR2 SYDVKM. This CDR3 comprises 12 residues. V lost 6 bases and J 8 bases, leaving 11 bases between the germline ends. This chain's CDR3 is CASSLPRDEQFF. The CDR3 DNA sequence: TGTGCCAGCAGCCTACCGAGGGATGAGCAGTTCTTC.

This chain uses TRBV19 with TRBJ1-1, with D perhaps matching TRBD1 (5 bases). Germline V lookup: CDR1 LNHDA, CDR2 SQIVND (reference sequence). The CDR3 is 14 amino acids. The V and J ends lost 3 bases and 3 bases respectively, with 11 bases between them. CDR3 region: CASSIASGDTEAFF. CDR3 nucleotide sequence: TGTGCCAGTAGTATTGCGTCGGGGGACACTGAAGCTTTCTTT.

This sequence joins TRBV7-2 and TRBJ2-1; D not resolved. V lost 3 bases and J 0 bases, leaving 9 bases between the germline ends. CDR3 length equals 15 residues. Germline V lookup: CDR1 SGHTA, CDR2 FQGNSA. Written as DNA, the CDR3 is TGTGCCAGCAGCTTGTCGGGTTTCTCCTACAATGAGCAGTTCTTC. The encoded protein is CASSLSGFSYNEQFF.

The rearrangement links TRBV6-5 to TRBJ2-1, with 9 bases lining up with TRBD2. Trimming cost V 6 bases and J 4 bases; bases outside gene matches: 7. The CDR3 runs to 15 residues. Germline-derived CDR1 and CDR2 are MNHEY and SVGAGI. The CDR3 bases are TGTGCCAGCAGCTCTAGCGGGAAAGGATACAATGAGCAGTTCTTC. Translating gives CASSSSGKGYNEQFF.

The rearrangement joins TRBV28 to TRBJ2-5; D uncertain. The V end was cut by 2 bases, the J end by 1 base, with 11 bases between. The CDR3 is made up of 15 amino acids. Germline V CDR1 and CDR2: MDHEN, SYDVKM. The CDR3 DNA is TGTGCCAGCAGTTTACCAGGAAACACCCAAGAGACCCAGTACTTC. Its protein product is CASSLPGNTQETQYF. The full variable domain, in which reference TRBV28 and TRBJ2-5 provide the parts outside the CDR3, is DVKVTQSSRYLVKRTGEKVFLECVQDMDHENMFWYRQDPGLGLRLIYFSYDVKMKEKGDIPEGYSVSREKKERFSLILESASTNQTSMYLCASSLPGNTQETQYFGPGTRLLVL.

The V call is TRBV2, the J call TRBJ1-1, with TRBD1 matching over 7 bases. This CDR3 has 13 residues. The V and J ends lost 8 bases and 6 bases, in that order; junction bases with no gene match: 9. Germline CDR1 is SNHLY and CDR2 is FYNNEI. The CDR3 region has the DNA TGTGCCAGCCTTCTGCTACAGGGGTCTGAAGCTTTCTTT. It yields the protein CASLLLQGSEAFF.